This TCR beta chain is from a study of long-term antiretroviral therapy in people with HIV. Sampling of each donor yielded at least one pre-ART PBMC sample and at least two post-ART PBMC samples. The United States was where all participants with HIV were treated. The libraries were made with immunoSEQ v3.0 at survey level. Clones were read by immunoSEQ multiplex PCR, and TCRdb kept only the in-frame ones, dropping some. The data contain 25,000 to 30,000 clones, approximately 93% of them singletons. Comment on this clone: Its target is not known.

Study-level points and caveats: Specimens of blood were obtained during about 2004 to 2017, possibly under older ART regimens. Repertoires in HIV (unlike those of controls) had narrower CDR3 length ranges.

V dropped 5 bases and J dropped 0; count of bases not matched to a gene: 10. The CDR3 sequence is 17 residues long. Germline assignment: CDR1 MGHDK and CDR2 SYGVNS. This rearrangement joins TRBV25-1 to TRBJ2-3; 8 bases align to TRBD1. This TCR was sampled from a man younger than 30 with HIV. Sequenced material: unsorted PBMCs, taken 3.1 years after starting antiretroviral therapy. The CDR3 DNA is TGTGCCAGCAGTAGACGACTAAGACAGGGGAGCACAGATACGCAGTATTTT. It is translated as CASSRRLRQGSTDTQYF.